The 21 T cell receptor beta chains below come from one sample, sequenced in a study of cytomegalovirus exposure and HLA in healthy donors. In the PCR, 60 Vbeta and 13 Jbeta primers were used. Profiling relied on immunoSEQ multiplex PCR, and the TCRdb table lists in-frame clones only, not all of them. Of about 140,000 clones listed, about 80% are singletons. Sequencing was done on a sample of PBMCs. These receptors were taken from a woman aged 55-69 years in good health and CMV-seropositive.

The V and J genes are TRBV6-1 and TRBJ2-7; 8 bases fit TRBD2. Germline V gives CDR1 MNHNS, CDR2 SASEGT. The CDR3 contains 14 residues. With 7 bases clipped from V and 3 bases from J, the junction kept 8 bases outside the gene matches. CDR3 residues: CASTASGSIYEQYF. DNA for the CDR3: TGTGCCAGCACCGCTAGCGGGTCAATCTACGAGCAGTACTTC.

On this clone: The same CDR3 arises from other DNA sequences in this sample as well. V gene TRBV6-6 combines with J gene TRBJ1-2, with D possibly matching TRBD1 (6 bases). Per the germline V gene, CDR1 is MNHNY and CDR2 is SVGAGI (reference sequence). V gave up 2 bases and J gave up 8 bases, with 6 bases separating them. The length of the CDR3 is 11 residues. CDR3 nucleotides: TGTGCCAGCAGTTACCAGGGGGGCTACACCTTC. Translating gives CASSYQGGYTF.

The chain is built from TRBV2 and TRBJ2-1, with a possible D match to TRBD2 (6 bases). The CDR3 sequence is 14 residues long. Trimming took 7 bases from V and 9 from J, leaving 19 bases between them. Looked up from germline, CDR1 is SNHLY and CDR2 is FYNNEI. The CDR3 DNA reads as TGTGCCAGCATTTTACAGACTAGTTCTAGTGAGCAGTTCTTC. Translated: CASILQTSSSEQFF.

This clone has only one observation. CDR3 sequence reads: CASRRSGGPYEQYF. In DNA, the CDR3 is TGTGCCAGCAGGCGGAGCGGGGGCCCCTACGAGCAGTACTTC. The chain employs TRBV6-1 and TRBJ2-7, with TRBD2 matching 8 bases. The V and J ends lost 6 bases and 2 bases, in that order; junction bases with no gene match: 6. The CDR3 totals 14 residues. CDR1 MNHNS and CDR2 SASEGT come from the germline V gene.

The chain links TRBV2 to TRBJ1-2; possible D gene TRBD1, 6 bases. This CDR3 spans 13 amino acids. Trimming took 6 bases from V and 8 from J, leaving 16 bases between them. CDR1 is SNHLY, CDR2 FYNNEI, per germline. The CDR3 DNA reads as TGTGCCAGCAGAGTACAGGGTCCGAGGGGCTACACCTTC. This encodes CASRVQGPRGYTF.

The chain uses TRBV28 and TRBJ1-2; tentatively, D is TRBD1 (5 bases). CDR3 size: 13 residues. Trimming left V 6 bases short and J 8 bases short, with 16 bases between. CDR1 is MDHEN, CDR2 SYDVKM, per germline. The CDR3 loop reads CASRTTVLNGYTF. CDR3 in DNA: TGTGCCAGCAGGACGACAGTGCTCAACGGCTACACCTTC.

V and J are TRBV7-2 and TRBJ2-3, with a weak D call TRBD2 (6 bases). Germline CDR1 reads SGHTA; CDR2 reads FQGNSA. The V gene lost 3 bases and the J gene lost 3 bases, with 19 bases spanning the gap. CDR3 size: 17 residues. The CDR3 loop is CASSFLDSGDSTDTQYF. The CDR3 DNA reads TGTGCCAGCAGCTTCCTTGATAGTGGGGACTCGACAGATACGCAGTATTTT.

For this clone: Sequence at one end of the junction differs from germline and may be a read error. DNA for the CDR3: TGTGCCAGCATTACAGGGGTAACTCGAAACGACCAGTACTTC. Protein: CASITGVTRNDQYF. The chain carries TRBV6-1 and TRBJ2-7; TRBD1 agrees at 7 bases. In germline, CDR1 is MNHNS, CDR2 SASEGT. The CDR3 extends over 14 amino acids.

This sequence joins TRBV28 and TRBJ1-5, with 10 bases matching TRBD1. This CDR3 has 16 amino acids. V lost 4 bases to trimming and J lost 0 bases; unmatched junction nucleotides: 3. In germline, CDR1 is MDHEN, CDR2 SYDVKM. CDR3 in amino acids: CASSWTGGNSNQPQHF. CDR3 in DNA: TGTGCCAGCAGTTGGACAGGGGGTAATAGCAATCAGCCCCAGCATTTT.

This rearrangement joins TRBV6-5 to TRBJ1-5; no reliable D call. From germline, CDR1 is MNHEY and CDR2 SVGAGI. V lost 2 bases, J lost 0 bases, and 8 bases lay in between. The CDR3 has 15 amino acids. CDR3 protein: CASSYGQDSNQPQHF. The DNA for the CDR3 is TGTGCCAGCAGTTACGGGCAGGATAGCAATCAGCCCCAGCATTTT.

The genes are TRBV6-5 and TRBJ1-5; D not certain. V was clipped by 4 bases and J by 2 bases, with 15 bases between them. The germline V gene encodes CDR1 MNHEY and CDR2 SVGAGI. The CDR3 sequence is 16 residues long. In DNA form, the CDR3 reads TGTGCCAGCAGTTTTAGGGCCCCGCGGGGCAATCAGCCCCAGCATTTT. It encodes CASSFRAPRGNQPQHF.

This clone was detected only once. This chain links TRBV7-2 with TRBJ1-2, with 9 bases identical to TRBD1. The CDR3 is 16 residues long. V shed 5 bases and J 8 bases; nucleotides not matched to a gene: 15. Germline lookup yields CDR1 SGHTA and CDR2 FQGNSA. As DNA, the CDR3 is TGTGCCAGCAGCCAAAGCCTCGGGACAGGGATGCCCGGCTACACCTTC. It translates to CASSQSLGTGMPGYTF.

This rearrangement joins TRBV28 to TRBJ2-7; a possible D gene is TRBD2 (6 bases). Trimming left V 8 bases short and J 7 bases short, with 21 bases between. The CDR3 runs 14 residues. The germline gives CDR1 MDHEN, CDR2 SYDVKM. The CDR3 bases are TGTGCCAGCGCCTTTTCTAGCGCCGCGGGGGAGCAGTACTTC. Residues: CASAFSSAAGEQYF.

The rearrangement uses TRBV6-1 and TRBJ2-3; 7 nucleotides match TRBD2. With 4 bases clipped from V and 4 bases from J, the junction kept 8 bases outside the gene matches. This CDR3 spans 15 amino acids. Germline V gene data show CDR1 as MNHNS and CDR2 as SASEGT. CDR3 sequence (DNA): TGTGCCAGCAGTGGTAGCGGGTCGACCTCAGATACGCAGTATTTT. Amino acid sequence: CASSGSGSTSDTQYF.

The rearrangement joins TRBV19 to TRBJ2-7; no reliable D call. CDR3 length: 16 amino acids. The V and J ends lost 1 base and 3 bases respectively, with 16 bases between them. Germline values: CDR1 LNHDA, CDR2 SQIVND (reference sequence). For the CDR3, the DNA is TGTGCCAGTAGTATAGTAAGTGGGCCTCCAAACTACGAGCAGTACTTC. Translation: CASSIVSGPPNYEQYF.

This rearrangement joins TRBV28 to TRBJ2-7; 9 positions agree with TRBD2. The CDR3 is 14 residues long. Trimming cost V 4 bases and J 6 bases; bases outside gene matches: 7. Germline V lookup: CDR1 MDHEN, CDR2 SYDVKM. The CDR3: CASSSLAGVSEQYF. Written as DNA, the CDR3 is TGTGCCAGCAGTTCCTTAGCGGGAGTTAGCGAGCAGTACTTC.

The chain employs TRBV5-1 and TRBJ2-7; D is ambiguous. Between the trimmed V and J ends, which lost 4 bases and 4 bases, there was a span of 21 bases. Per germline, CDR1 SGHRS and CDR2 YFSETQ. CDR3 length: 16 amino acids. CDR3 DNA sequence: TGCGCCAGCAGCGTGAGCCAGCGTTCGCCCTCGTACGAGCAGTACTTC. Protein sequence: CASSVSQRSPSYEQYF.

The genes are TRBV30 and TRBJ2-2, with D maybe TRBD1 (8 bases). The CDR3 spans 15 residues. Deletions cut 2 bases from V and 6 bases from J, with 16 bases between. Germline lookup yields CDR1 GTSNPN and CDR2 SVGIG (reference sequence). The CDR3 loop reads CAWSPYRGGAGELFF. CDR3 coding DNA: TGTGCCTGGAGTCCGTACAGGGGGGGGGCCGGGGAGCTGTTTTTT.

The rearrangement links TRBV19 to TRBJ2-5, with unresolved D. The ends were cut back, 2 bases at V and 5 bases at J, with 9 bases in the middle. This CDR3 contains 13 residues. Germline lookup yields CDR1 LNHDA and CDR2 SQIVND (reference sequence). The CDR3 reads CASSISSLETQYF. CDR3 bases: TGTGCCAGTAGTATATCCTCGTTGGAGACCCAGTACTTC.

CDR3 region: CASRDRRTNEKLFF. CDR3 bases: TGTGCCAGCAGGGACAGGCGGACTAATGAAAAACTGTTTTTT. V and J are TRBV27 and TRBJ1-4; 7 bases map to TRBD1. The CDR3 is made up of 14 amino acids. V shed 6 bases and J 2 bases; nucleotides not matched to a gene: 3. Germline V gene lookup returns CDR1 MNHEY and CDR2 SMNVEV (reference sequence).

CDR3 amino acids: CASRPGGRPNTGELFF. CDR3 sequence (DNA): TGTGCCAGCAGGCCAGGGGGTAGGCCGAACACCGGGGAGCTGTTTTTT. This chain joins TRBV28 and TRBJ2-2, with 7 bases fitting TRBD1. Germline loops: CDR1 MDHEN, CDR2 SYDVKM. With V trimmed by 6 bases and J by 0 bases, 7 bases remained unmatched. The CDR3 loop spans 16 amino acids.